This passage covers 27 T cell receptor beta chains from one sample sequenced in a study of shared clonotypes between healthy human individuals. Using immunoSEQ multiplex PCR, the repertoire was profiled, and TCRdb retains in-frame clones only, with some absent. The table includes fewer than 850,000 clones, 90% detected once. The source material was memory CD8+ T cells from PBMCs. Stated subset: CD45RO+ cells pooled with CCR7-negative TemRA cells. The receptors originated from a young man in good health. Some clones in this sample may be carry-over from other donors' samples.

In the case of this clone: The germline gene is not matched at one end of the junction; a read error may be the cause. J is TRBJ2-7 and V is TRBV9; TRBD1 aligns across 10 bases. This CDR3 has 15 residues. Germline assignment: CDR1 SGDLS and CDR2 YYNGEE. DNA for the CDR3: TGTGCCAGCAGCGCTCGGGACAGGGGCTCCCACGAGCAGTACTTC. It is translated as CASSARDRGSHEQYF.

V gene TRBV6-5 combines with J gene TRBJ1-4; 8 bases are a match to TRBD1. CDR1 is MNHEY, CDR2 SVGAGI, per germline. The CDR3 has 13 residues. V lost 6 bases and J lost 10; bases outside the gene matches: 7. The CDR3 region is CASSRTGFGKLFF. DNA for the CDR3: TGTGCCAGCAGCCGGACAGGGTTTGGAAAACTGTTTTTT.

This chain links TRBV6-1 with TRBJ2-7; D remains ambiguous. Germline values: CDR1 MNHNS, CDR2 SASEGT. The CDR3 length is 10 residues. V lost 3 bases and J 7 bases, leaving 4 bases between the germline ends. CDR3 sequence: CASSDAEQYF. Here the CDR3 DNA reads TGTGCCAGCAGTGATGCAGAGCAGTACTTC.

V gene TRBV25-1 combines with J gene TRBJ2-7; tentatively, D is TRBD1 or TRBD2 (5 bases each). The CDR3 has 12 amino acids. V shed 3 bases and J shed 3 bases, with 6 bases lying between them. Germline loops: CDR1 MGHDK, CDR2 SYGVNS. In DNA form, the CDR3 reads TGTGCCAGCAGTGAGGGGGTCTACGAGCAGTACTTC. Translated, it gives CASSEGVYEQYF.

The chain carries TRBV5-1 and TRBJ2-7; D unresolved. The germline V gene has CDR1 SGHRS and CDR2 YFSETQ. This CDR3 contains 14 residues. V was shortened by 2 bases and J by 0 bases, with 9 bases between the two germline ends. CDR3 DNA: TGCGCCAGCAGCTTAAGGGATGTCTCCTACGAGCAGTACTTC. Translation: CASSLRDVSYEQYF.

The chain employs TRBV6-1 and TRBJ1-3; D possibly corresponds to TRBD1 (6 bases). The CDR3 is 15 amino acids. Germline CDR1 MNHNS, CDR2 SASEGT. Trimming pared 7 bases from V and 7 bases from J, leaving 20 bases between. The CDR3 coding sequence is TGTGCCAGCAAGGATGAGGTCGCAGGGGTTAACACCATATATTTT. Translation gives CASKDEVAGVNTIYF.

The chain recombines TRBV27 with TRBJ1-2, with D possibly TRBD1 on 5 matching bases. This CDR3 comprises 16 residues. Trimming took off 4 bases at V and 5 bases at J, with 20 bases between the two ends. Germline CDR1 and CDR2: MNHEY and SMNVEV (reference sequence). The CDR3 reads CASSYGTPKGIYGYTF. The CDR3 bases are TGTGCCAGCAGTTACGGGACCCCTAAAGGAATTTATGGCTACACCTTC.

This clone came up once. A read error may account for a junction end that differs from germline. V usage is TRBV9 and J usage is TRBJ2-7; D possibly corresponds to TRBD2 (7 bases). Germline CDR1 and CDR2: SGDLS and YYNGEE. The CDR3 covers 12 residues. The CDR3 coding sequence is TGTGCCCGCAGCGCGGGGGCGGGGGAGCAGTACTTC. Translated, it gives CARSAGAGEQYF.

This clone was observed a single time. The chain is built from TRBV6-5 and TRBJ2-2; the D is unclear. The germline V gene has CDR1 MNHEY and CDR2 SVGAGI. V dropped 7 bases and J dropped 3 bases, with 9 bases sitting between them. CDR3 size: 13 residues. In nucleotides, the CDR3 is TGTGCCAGCACCCTAGGATACACCGGGGAGCTGTTTTTT. Translating gives CASTLGYTGELFF.

This chain uses TRBV7-9 with TRBJ2-5, with D uncertain. The V and J ends lost 5 bases and 1 base respectively, with 14 bases between them. This CDR3 region has 15 residues. Germline CDR1 reads SEHNR; CDR2 reads FQNEAQ (reference sequence). The CDR3 reads CASSNRKGSQETQYF. CDR3 DNA sequence: TGTGCCAGCAGCAATAGAAAAGGCAGCCAAGAGACCCAGTACTTC.

Here the CDR3 DNA reads TGCGCCAGCAGCCAAGATTCAGGGTTTCTTCTCTACGAGCAGTACTTC. Translating gives CASSQDSGFLLYEQYF. The chain has TRBV4-1 and TRBJ2-7; possibly TRBD1 for D (5 bases). Trimming took off 0 bases at V and 3 bases at J, with 15 bases between the two ends. Germline V lookup: CDR1 MGHRA, CDR2 YSYEKL. CDR3 size: 16 residues.

This clone was observed once. This rearrangement joins TRBV14 to TRBJ2-6, with TRBD1 matching over 8 bases. V dropped 6 bases and J dropped 0; count of bases not matched to a gene: 10. Germline V gene sequence: CDR1 SGHDN, CDR2 FVKESK. CDR3 size: 18 residues. Here the CDR3 reads CASRDGQGTVSGANVLTF. The DNA of the CDR3 is TGTGCCAGCAGGGACGGACAGGGAACCGTCTCTGGGGCCAACGTCCTGACTTTC.

The chain joins TRBV9 to TRBJ2-1; TRBD2 matches 8 bases. The CDR3 is 15 residues long. Germline V gives CDR1 SGDLS, CDR2 YYNGEE. J lost 3 bases, V lost 3 bases, and 5 bases had no gene match. This CDR3 is CASSELSGVYNEQFF. CDR3 in DNA: TGTGCCAGCAGCGAGCTTAGCGGGGTCTACAATGAGCAGTTCTTC.

V gene TRBV4-1 combines with J gene TRBJ1-3; TRBD1 agrees at 8 bases. This CDR3 is built from 18 residues. Trimming at V came to 2 bases and at J to 0 bases, leaving 9 bases not matched to a gene. CDR1 is MGHRA, CDR2 YSYEKL, per germline. CDR3 residues: CASSQWIQGVPSGNTIYF. The DNA for the CDR3 is TGCGCCAGCAGCCAATGGATACAGGGGGTCCCCTCTGGAAACACCATATATTTT.

The chain links TRBV12-5 to TRBJ1-2; unclear D gene. The length of the CDR3 is 14 residues. Trimming shortened V by 1 base and J by 0 bases, and 6 bases separated the two germline ends. The germline V gene has CDR1 LGHNT and CDR2 FRNRAP. CDR3: CASGLGPPNYGYTF. The CDR3 DNA reads TGTGCTAGTGGTTTGGGACCTCCTAACTATGGCTACACCTTC.

The chain is built from TRBV6-1 and TRBJ1-1, with unresolved D. The V end lost 4 bases, the J end lost 4 bases, and 22 bases lay between the germline ends. CDR1 is MNHNS and CDR2 is SASEGT in the germline V gene. The CDR3 is made up of 17 amino acids. This CDR3 reads CASSVNRGVSSATEAFF. CDR3 DNA sequence: TGTGCCAGCAGTGTAAATCGGGGAGTGTCCTCGGCCACTGAAGCTTTCTTT.

The CDR3 DNA reads TGTGCCAGCAGCTTAGGACTTCGGGATGAGCAGTTCTTC. This gives the protein CASSLGLRDEQFF. V and J are TRBV7-6 and TRBJ2-1; D not certain. In germline, CDR1 is SGHVS, CDR2 FNYEAQ. This CDR3 contains 13 residues. The V and J ends lost 1 base and 8 bases respectively, with 9 bases between them.

The chain combines TRBV28 with TRBJ1-6; the D is unclear. CDR3 length: 16 amino acids. Germline lookup yields CDR1 MDHEN and CDR2 SYDVKM. The V and J ends lost 5 bases and 7 bases respectively, with 18 bases between them. Here the CDR3 reads CASSGLGSLENSPLHF. The CDR3 bases are TGTGCCAGCAGTGGACTTGGGTCCTTAGAGAATTCACCCCTCCACTTT.

The chain links TRBV6-5 to TRBJ2-1; D is perhaps TRBD1 (6 bases). Germline CDR1 MNHEY, CDR2 SVGAGI. V lost 2 bases to trimming and J lost 14 bases, with 16 bases between them. The CDR3 sequence is 13 residues long. For the CDR3, the DNA is TGTGCCAGCAGTTACGTGACTTTTAGGGGGAAGTTCTTC. This encodes CASSYVTFRGKFF.

The chain carries TRBV5-8 and TRBJ2-5; 9 bases agree with TRBD2. In germline, CDR1 is SGHTS, CDR2 YDEGEE. This CDR3 is 14 amino acids long. After removal of 4 bases from V and 5 bases from J, the junction contained 6 bases not matched to a gene. This chain's CDR3 is CASSPGTSLETQYF. DNA of the CDR3: TGTGCCAGCAGCCCCGGGACTAGCTTGGAGACCCAGTACTTC.

CDR3 DNA sequence: TGCGCCAGCAGCCCCTTAGGGGGGGGCATTCAGCCCCAGCATTTT. Amino acids: CASSPLGGGIQPQHF. The chain joins TRBV4-1 to TRBJ1-5; tentative D call: TRBD1 (6 bases). Trimming removed 4 bases at V and 6 bases at J, with 16 bases between. There are 15 residues in the CDR3. The germline V gene has CDR1 MGHRA and CDR2 YSYEKL.

This chain uses TRBV28 with TRBJ1-2, with 7 nucleotides matching TRBD1. The CDR3 covers 15 residues. Germline CDR1 MDHEN, CDR2 SYDVKM. With V trimmed by 8 bases and J by 7 bases, 16 bases remained unmatched. The CDR3, as DNA: TGTGCCAGCCAATCCCCAGGGGGATTGAATGGTGGCTACACCTTC. It translates to CASQSPGGLNGGYTF.

This rearrangement joins TRBV7-8 to TRBJ1-5; TRBD1 matches 7 bases. The CDR3 length is 14 residues. Germline CDR1 reads SGHVS; CDR2 reads FQNEAQ. V lost 6 bases to trimming and J lost 3 bases; unmatched junction nucleotides: 5. The CDR3 protein is CASRAGTANQPQHF. CDR3 bases: TGTGCCAGCAGAGCCGGGACAGCCAATCAGCCCCAGCATTTT.

J is TRBJ2-1 and V is TRBV7-9; 11 nucleotides match TRBD2. V was clipped by 5 bases and J by 8 bases; unmatched bases: 8. The V gene's germline CDR1 is SEHNR and CDR2 FQNEAQ (reference sequence). This CDR3 region has 15 residues. The CDR3 protein is CASSPRTSGWDEQFF. The CDR3, as DNA: TGTGCCAGCAGCCCGAGGACTAGCGGGTGGGATGAGCAGTTCTTC.

This chain links TRBV9 with TRBJ2-6, with 7 bases fitting TRBD1. V trimming: 4 bases; J trimming: 1 base; junction bases outside the gene matches: 5. The CDR3 runs to 16 residues. From germline, CDR1 is SGDLS and CDR2 YYNGEE. Here the CDR3 DNA reads TGTGCCAGCAGCCCCCGACAGGGATCTGGGGCCAACGTCCTGACTTTC. Its translation: CASSPRQGSGANVLTF.

This chain joins TRBV11-2 and TRBJ2-7; 9 bases match TRBD1. CDR3 size: 15 residues. J gave up 5 bases and V 3 bases, and 8 bases lay outside the gene matches. Germline CDR1 SGHAT, CDR2 FQNNGV. The CDR3 sequence: CASSFTGGAAHEQYF. The CDR3 DNA follows: TGTGCCAGCAGCTTCACAGGGGGCGCCGCGCACGAGCAGTACTTC. The variable domain in full, with the rest retrieved from reference TRBV11-2 and TRBJ2-7, is EAGVAQSPRYKIIEKRQSVAFWCNPISGHATLYWYQQILGQGPKLLIQFQNNGVVDDSQLPKDRFSAERLKGVDSTLKIQPAKLEDSAVYLCASSFTGGAAHEQYFGPGTRLTVT.

This clone was observed a single time. The genes are TRBV5-6 and TRBJ2-3; 10 nucleotides line up with TRBD2. V dropped 1 base and J dropped 0; count of bases not matched to a gene: 2. The germline V gene has CDR1 SGHDT and CDR2 YYEEEE. The CDR3 has 16 amino acids. Written as DNA, the CDR3 is TGTGCCAGCAGCTTGACTAGCGGGACTAGCACAGATACGCAGTATTTT. This encodes CASSLTSGTSTDTQYF.